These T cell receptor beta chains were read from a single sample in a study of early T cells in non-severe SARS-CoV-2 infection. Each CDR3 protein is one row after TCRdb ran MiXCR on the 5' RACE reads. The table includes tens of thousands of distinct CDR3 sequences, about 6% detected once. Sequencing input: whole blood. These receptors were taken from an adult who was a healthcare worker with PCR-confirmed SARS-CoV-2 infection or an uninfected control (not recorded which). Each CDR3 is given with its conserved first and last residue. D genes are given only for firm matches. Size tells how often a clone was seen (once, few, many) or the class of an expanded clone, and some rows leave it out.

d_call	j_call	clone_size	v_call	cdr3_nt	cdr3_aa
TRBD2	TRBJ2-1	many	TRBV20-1	TGCAGTGCTAGCCCCCTAGCGGGAGGCCCCCATGAGCAGTTCTTC	CSASPLAGGPHEQFF
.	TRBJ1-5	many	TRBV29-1	TGCAGCGCTGGGGAGAGCAATCAGCCCCAGCATTTT	CSAGESNQPQHF
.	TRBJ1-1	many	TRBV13	TGTGCCAGCAGCTTAGGCTTCCAGGGTGGCACTGAAGCTTTCTTT	CASSLGFQGGTEAFF
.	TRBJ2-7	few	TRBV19	TGTGCCAGTAGTATTAACAGGGCATCCTACGAGCAGTACTTC	CASSINRASYEQYF
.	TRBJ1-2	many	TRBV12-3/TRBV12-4	TGTGCCAGCAGTTCCGAACCCCGGGGCTATGGCTACACCTTC	CASSSEPRGYGYTF
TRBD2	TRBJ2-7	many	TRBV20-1	TGCAGTGCTGGGGGACTAGCGGGAGACGAGCAGTACTTC	CSAGGLAGDEQYF
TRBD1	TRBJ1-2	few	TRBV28	TGTGCCAGCAGACGGACAGGGGGCCGCTTCTATGGCTACACCTTC	CASRRTGGRFYGYTF
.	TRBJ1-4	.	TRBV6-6	TGTGCCAGCAGACCATTGGACCTCCGTGAAAAACTGTTTTTT	CASRPLDLREKLFF
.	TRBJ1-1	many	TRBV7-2	TGTGCCAGCAGTCCTGAGGGATCACGGGACACTGAAGCTTTCTTT	CASSPEGSRDTEAFF
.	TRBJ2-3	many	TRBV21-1	TGTGCCAGCAGCAACTTACGACGGGAGAAGACAGATACGCAGTATTTT	CASSNLRREKTDTQYF
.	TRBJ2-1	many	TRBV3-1	TGTGCCAGCAGCCAAGAACGGGCTTGGGGGCTTTACAATGAGCAGTTCTTC	CASSQERAWGLYNEQFF
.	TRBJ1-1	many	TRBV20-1	TGCAGTGCACCGGACAGTGGAAAGAACACTGAAGCTTTCTTT	CSAPDSGKNTEAFF
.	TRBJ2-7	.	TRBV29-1	TGCAGCGTTGAAGGCCTTTGGGGGAATTACGAGCAGTACTTC	CSVEGLWGNYEQYF
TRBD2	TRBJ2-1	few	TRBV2	TGTGCCAGCAGTGAAGTGAGGCCTAGCGGCAGTGAGCAGTTCTTC	CASSEVRPSGSEQFF
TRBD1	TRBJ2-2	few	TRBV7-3	TGTGCCAGCAGTCCACAGGGGGCAGCCGGGGAGCTGTTTTTT	CASSPQGAAGELFF
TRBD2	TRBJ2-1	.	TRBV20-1	TGCAGTGCTAGGCCCGGGACTAGCGGGGGGGCGTTCCCCTACAATGAGCAGTTCTTC	CSARPGTSGGAFPYNEQFF
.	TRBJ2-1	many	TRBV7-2	TGTGCCAGCAGCTTAGCGGAGGAGCAGTTCTTC	CASSLAEEQFF
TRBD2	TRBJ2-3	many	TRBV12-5	TGTGCTAGTGGTGCCCACCTCGGGGGGGATACGCAGTATTTT	CASGAHLGGDTQYF